This T cell receptor beta chain came from a study of CD8 T cells in ankylosing spondylitis. Quantitative 5'-RACE was performed with molecular barcodes, and it yielded the TCR beta libraries. Each CDR3 protein is one row after TCRdb ran MiXCR on the 5' RACE reads. The repertoire consists of some 220,000 distinct CDR3 sequences, with 7% to 8% occurring once and the leading ten covering over 12%. Findings and limits, study-wide: It appeared that ankylosing spondylitis blood was characterized by a TCR beta motif of roughly 8 highly homologous variants.

Per the germline V gene, CDR1 is SGHVS and CDR2 is FNYEAQ. V lost 3 bases to trimming and J lost 5 bases; unmatched junction nucleotides: 3. CDR3 length equals 13 residues. As concerns this clonotype: Its antigen is unidentified.

The TCR comes from a male donor with ankylosing spondylitis. The source material was blood, either unsorted or a sorted T cell fraction (not recorded which). The chain combines TRBV7-6 with TRBJ2-7; 8 bases map to TRBD1. CDR3 sequence: CASSFPGGDEQYF. The CDR3 DNA is TGTGCCAGCAGCTTCCCAGGGGGCGACGAGCAGTACTTC.